This section outlines one T cell receptor (beta chain) sequence together with its context. The sample belongs to a study of blood T cell repertoires in COVID-19. About the study: The origin of the acute and convalescent COVID-19 samples was the United States, Italy and Spain. From T cells, B-cell-depleted T cells, or PBMCs came the material, which was cDNA or gDNA.

Germline assignment: CDR1 SEHNR and CDR2 FQNEAQ (reference sequence). Trimming took 4 bases from V and 1 from J; bases not matched to a gene: 7. The CDR3 totals 19 residues. In the original analysis: Nucleated cell counts were estimated from reference gene primer amplification. TCRdb keeps only in-frame clones here, not all; method: immunoSEQ multiplex PCR. Clone size and V and J calls were adopted from that table, with D and trimming inferred from the DNA. The sample records about 140,000 clones, about four fifths being singletons. The sequence came from a human donor in a cohort sampled during active COVID-19. Source material: peripheral blood. The rearrangement joins TRBV7-9 to TRBJ2-1; 16 nucleotides match TRBD2. The CDR3 is CASSSGLAGGPLSYNEQFF. The CDR3, as DNA: TGTGCCAGCAGCTCGGGACTAGCGGGAGGGCCTCTTTCCTACAATGAGCAGTTCTTC.